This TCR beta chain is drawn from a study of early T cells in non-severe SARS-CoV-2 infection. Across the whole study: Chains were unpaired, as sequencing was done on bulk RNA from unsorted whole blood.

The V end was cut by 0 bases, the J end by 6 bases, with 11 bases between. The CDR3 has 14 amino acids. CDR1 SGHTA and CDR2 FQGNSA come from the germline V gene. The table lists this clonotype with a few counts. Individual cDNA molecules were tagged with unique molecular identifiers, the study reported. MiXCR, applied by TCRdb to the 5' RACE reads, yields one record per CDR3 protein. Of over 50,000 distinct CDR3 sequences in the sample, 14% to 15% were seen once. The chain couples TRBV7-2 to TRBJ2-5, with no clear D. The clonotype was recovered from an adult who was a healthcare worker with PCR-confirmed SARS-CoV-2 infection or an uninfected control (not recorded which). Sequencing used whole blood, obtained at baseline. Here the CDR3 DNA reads TGTGCCAGCAGCTTAGCGTTCCTAAAGAAGACCCAGTACTTC. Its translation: CASSLAFLKKTQYF.